This TCR beta chain was identified in a study of shared clonotypes between healthy human individuals. Study-wide results and limits: The sampled material consisted only of blood, and tissue repertoires are likely to differ. Clonotype sharing across a handful of donors was observed for about 4.8% of naive CD4 clonotypes.

The assay ran at deep level. The protocol was immunoSEQ multiplex PCR, while the TCRdb copy is restricted to in-frame clones and leaves out a portion. This sample has 2 million to 2.5 million clones, with about 92% found just once. This CDR3 comprises 12 residues. Germline V gives CDR1 MDHEN, CDR2 SYDVKM. Trimming removed 6 bases at V and 10 bases at J, with 14 bases between. Nashville, Tennessee was home to all donors, who were Caucasian adults. With regard to this clone: Antigen specificity is unknown.

The TCR originated in a man younger than 35 in good health. Some clones in this sample may be carry-over from other donors' samples. The rearrangement links TRBV28 to TRBJ2-3; D possibly uses TRBD1 or TRBD2 (5 bases each). Sequencing input: naive CD4+ T cells from PBMCs. Subset reported: CD45RA+ positively selected. CDR3 sequence (DNA): TGTGCCAGCAGATCGGGACGGCCGGCGCAGTATTTT. It specifies CASRSGRPAQYF.